This paragraph covers one TCR beta chain sequence. These data originate in a study of regulatory dendritic cells for organ transplantation. The CDR3 loop spans 17 amino acids. V dropped 5 bases and J dropped 8 bases, with 27 bases sitting between them. CDR1 and CDR2 (germline): SGHVS, FNYEAQ. Libraries were prepared by immunoSEQ multiplex PCR; TCRdb keeps only in-frame clonotypes and omits some of them. In the table there are some 35,000 clones, 80% to 95% of which are singletons. This chain links TRBV7-6 with TRBJ1-2, with a possible D match to TRBD1 (6 bases). Sequencing was performed on naive CD8+ T cells from blood. Noted subset: CD45RA+ naive T cells. The clonotype comes from a human donor in good health. The CDR3 sequence is CASSPRKDRFTWAGYTF. The CDR3 bases are TGTGCCAGCAGCCCGAGAAAGGACAGATTCACCTGGGCCGGCTACACCTTC.